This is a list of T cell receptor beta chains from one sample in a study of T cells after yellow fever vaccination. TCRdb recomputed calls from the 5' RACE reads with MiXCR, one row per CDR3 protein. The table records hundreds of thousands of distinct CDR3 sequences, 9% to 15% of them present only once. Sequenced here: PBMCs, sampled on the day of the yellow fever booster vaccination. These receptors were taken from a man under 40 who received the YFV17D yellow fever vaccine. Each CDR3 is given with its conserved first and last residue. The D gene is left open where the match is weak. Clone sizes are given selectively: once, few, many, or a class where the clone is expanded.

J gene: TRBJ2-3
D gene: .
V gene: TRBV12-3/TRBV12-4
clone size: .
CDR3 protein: CASTPDRSYTDTQYF
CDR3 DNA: TGTGCCAGCACCCCGGACAGATCCTACACAGATACGCAGTATTTT

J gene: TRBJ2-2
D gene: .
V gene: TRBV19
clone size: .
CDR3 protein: CASRNLGGELFF
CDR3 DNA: TGTGCCAGTAGAAACCTCGGTGGGGAGCTGTTTTTT

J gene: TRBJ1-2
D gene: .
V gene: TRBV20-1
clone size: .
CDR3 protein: CSAPVRAHEGGYTF
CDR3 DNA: TGCAGTGCCCCAGTAAGGGCCCATGAGGGAGGCTACACCTTC

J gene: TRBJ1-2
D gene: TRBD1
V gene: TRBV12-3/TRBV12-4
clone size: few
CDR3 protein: CASSGGQASGYTF
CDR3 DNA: TGTGCCAGCAGTGGGGGACAGGCATCTGGCTACACCTTC

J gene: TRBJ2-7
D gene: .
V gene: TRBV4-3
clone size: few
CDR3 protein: CASSQAGHSYEQYF
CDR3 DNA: TGCGCCAGCAGCCAAGCGGGACACAGCTACGAGCAGTACTTC

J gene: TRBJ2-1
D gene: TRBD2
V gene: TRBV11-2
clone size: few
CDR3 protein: CASRTPAGAYNEQFF
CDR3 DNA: TGTGCCAGCAGAACCCCGGCGGGAGCATACAATGAGCAGTTCTTC

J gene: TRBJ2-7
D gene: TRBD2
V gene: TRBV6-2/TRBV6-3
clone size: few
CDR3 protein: CASSSPFGLAVDYEQYF
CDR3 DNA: TGTGCCAGCTCGTCTCCTTTCGGACTAGCGGTTGACTACGAGCAGTACTTC

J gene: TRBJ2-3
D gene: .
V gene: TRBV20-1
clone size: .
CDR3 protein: CSAADRYMLNTDTQYF
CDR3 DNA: TGCAGTGCGGCTGACCGATACATGCTGAACACAGATACGCAGTATTTT

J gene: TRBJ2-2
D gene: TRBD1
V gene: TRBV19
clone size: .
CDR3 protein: CASRPDRGQAGELFF
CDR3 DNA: TGTGCCAGTAGGCCGGACAGGGGGCAGGCCGGGGAGCTGTTTTTT

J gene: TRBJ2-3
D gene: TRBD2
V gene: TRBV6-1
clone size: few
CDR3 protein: CASSNQRDRTDTQYF
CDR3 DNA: TGTGCCAGCAGCAACCAGCGGGATCGCACAGATACGCAGTATTTT

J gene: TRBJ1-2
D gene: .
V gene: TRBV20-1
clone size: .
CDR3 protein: CSAWGGAGYGYTF
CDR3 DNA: TGCAGTGCATGGGGGGGCGCGGGGTATGGCTACACCTTC

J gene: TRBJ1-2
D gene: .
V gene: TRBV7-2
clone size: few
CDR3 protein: CASSLDGSNYGYTF
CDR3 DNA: TGTGCCAGCAGCTTAGACGGGAGTAACTATGGCTACACCTTC

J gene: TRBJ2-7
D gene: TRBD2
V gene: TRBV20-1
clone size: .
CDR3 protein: CSARAGTSGTYEQYF
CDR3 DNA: TGCAGTGCTAGAGCCGGGACTAGCGGGACATACGAGCAGTACTTC

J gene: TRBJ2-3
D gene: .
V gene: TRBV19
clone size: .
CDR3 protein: CASSIDSEGRRTQYF
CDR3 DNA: TGTGCCAGTAGTATAGACTCCGAGGGACGACGCACGCAGTATTTT

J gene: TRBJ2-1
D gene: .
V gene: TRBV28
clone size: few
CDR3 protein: CASKGNYNEQFF
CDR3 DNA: TGTGCCAGCAAGGGGAACTACAATGAGCAGTTCTTC

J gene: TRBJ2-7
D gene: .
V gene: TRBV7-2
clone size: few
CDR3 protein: CASSWTADTSSYEQYF
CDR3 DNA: TGTGCCAGCAGTTGGACTGCGGATACTAGCTCCTACGAGCAGTACTTC